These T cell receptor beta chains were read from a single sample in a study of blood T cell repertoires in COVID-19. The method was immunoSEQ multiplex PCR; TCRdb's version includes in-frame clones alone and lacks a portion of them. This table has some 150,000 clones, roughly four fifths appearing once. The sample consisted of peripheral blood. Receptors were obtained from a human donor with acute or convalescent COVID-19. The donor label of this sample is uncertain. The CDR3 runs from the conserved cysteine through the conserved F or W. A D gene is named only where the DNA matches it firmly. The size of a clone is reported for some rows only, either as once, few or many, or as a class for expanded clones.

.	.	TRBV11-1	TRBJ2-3	TGTGCCAGCAGCTCCTCGCGGCAACAGTATTTT	CASSSSRQQYF
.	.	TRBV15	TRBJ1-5	TGTGCCACCAGCAGAGAGGAGGGGTTAAGCAATCAGCCCCAGCATTTT	CATSREEGLSNQPQHF
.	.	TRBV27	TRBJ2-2	TGTGCCAGCAGTTTATGGGACAATAACCCCGGGGAGCTGTTTTTT	CASSLWDNNPGELFF
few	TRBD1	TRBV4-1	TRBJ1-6	TGCGCCAGCAGCCAAGAGGTGACAGGGAAGGGTCGGAATTCACCCCTCCACTTT	CASSQEVTGKGRNSPLHF
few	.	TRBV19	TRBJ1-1	TGTGCCAGTACCAAAGAGACAGGGAACACTGAAGCTTTCTTT	CASTKETGNTEAFF
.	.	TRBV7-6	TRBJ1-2	TGTGCCAGCAGCCCTAGTCGGGACTTCTATGGCTACACCTTC	CASSPSRDFYGYTF
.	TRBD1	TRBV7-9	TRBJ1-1	TGTGCCAGCAGCGCTTACCAGGGGGCCATCACTGAAGCTTTCTTT	CASSAYQGAITEAFF
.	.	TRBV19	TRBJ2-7	TGTGCCAGTAGTCCGGGCTACGAGCAGTACTTC	CASSPGYEQYF
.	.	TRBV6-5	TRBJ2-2	TGTGCCAGCAGTCAGGTACCCAACACCGGGGAGCTGTTTTTT	CASSQVPNTGELFF
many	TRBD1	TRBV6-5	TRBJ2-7	TGTGCCAGCAGTTACCCCGGGACAGGGAACGACGAGCAGTACTTC	CASSYPGTGNDEQYF
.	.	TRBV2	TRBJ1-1	TGTGCCAGCAGTGAATTATCGGTACGGTTGAACACTGAAGCTTTCTTT	CASSELSVRLNTEAFF
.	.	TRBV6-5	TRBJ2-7	TGTGCCAGCAGTTTTGGGGGGAGCGGATCCTACGAGCAGTACTTC	CASSFGGSGSYEQYF
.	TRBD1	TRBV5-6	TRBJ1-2	TGTGCCAGCAGCTCAATCACCACAGGGGGCGGTGGCTACACCTTC	CASSSITTGGGGYTF
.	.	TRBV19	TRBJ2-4	TGTGCCAGTAGTATAGACCAGGGCGGCAAAAACATTCAGTACTTC	CASSIDQGGKNIQYF
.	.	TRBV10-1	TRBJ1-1	TGCGCCAGCAGTGGGTCGGTCGACAGATTCAACACTGAAGCTTTCTTT	CASSGSVDRFNTEAFF
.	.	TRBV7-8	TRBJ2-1	TGTGCCAGCAGCCTTAGTGGGACACTAGCCTACAATGAGCAGTTCTTC	CASSLSGTLAYNEQFF
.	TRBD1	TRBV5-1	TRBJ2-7	TGCGCCAGCACCGAGGGGGCAGGTCAAGCCGAGCAGTACTTC	CASTEGAGQAEQYF
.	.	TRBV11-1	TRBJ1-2	TGTGCCAGCAGCTTTTACAGGTCTTATGGCTACACCTTC	CASSFYRSYGYTF
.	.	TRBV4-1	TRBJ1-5	TGCGCCAGCAGCCAAGATGGGTCGGCGGGTCAGCCCCAGCATTTT	CASSQDGSAGQPQHF
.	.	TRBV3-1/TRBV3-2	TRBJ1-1	TGTGCCAGCAGCCCTGGACAGTACGCTGAAGCTTTCTTT	CASSPGQYAEAFF
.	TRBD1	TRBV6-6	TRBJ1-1	TGTGCCAGCAGCCCGGTAGGACAGGGCGCTGAAGCTTTCTTT	CASSPVGQGAEAFF
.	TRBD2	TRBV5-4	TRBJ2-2	TGTGCCAGCAGCTTCGAGCACCAGGGAGGGACCGGGGAGCTGTTTTTT	CASSFEHQGGTGELFF
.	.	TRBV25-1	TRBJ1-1	TGTGCCAGCAGTCACAGGGCAATGAACACTGAAGCTTTCTTT	CASSHRAMNTEAFF
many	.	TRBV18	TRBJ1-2	TGTGCCAGCTCACCACGTTGGCCGCCGGGGGACTATGGCTACACCTTC	CASSPRWPPGDYGYTF
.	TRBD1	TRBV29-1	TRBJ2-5	TGCAGCGTTGTAGGGGGCTCCGCTTGGGAGACCCAGTACTTC	CSVVGGSAWETQYF
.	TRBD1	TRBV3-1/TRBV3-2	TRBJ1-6	TGTGCCAGCAGCCAAGGGCAGGGGGCCCATTCACCCCTCCACTTT	CASSQGQGAHSPLHF
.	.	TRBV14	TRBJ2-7	TGTGCCAGCAGTCATTACGAGAAGGAGCAGTACTTC	CASSHYEKEQYF
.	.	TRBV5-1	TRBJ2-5	TGCGCCAGCACAGCTAGCAGGAACCAAGAGACCCAGTACTTC	CASTASRNQETQYF
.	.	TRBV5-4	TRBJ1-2	TGTGCCAGCAGCGGAAATGGGGGGTTAAACTATGGCTACACCTTC	CASSGNGGLNYGYTF
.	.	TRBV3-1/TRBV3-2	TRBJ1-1	TGTGCCAGCAGCCACGGACGGGGGTTCACTGAAGCTTTCTTT	CASSHGRGFTEAFF
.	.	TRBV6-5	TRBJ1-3	TGTGCCAGCACACTGAGAAACACCATATATTTT	CASTLRNTIYF
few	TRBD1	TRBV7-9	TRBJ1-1	TGTGCCAGCAGCTTACCGGGACAGGGTCTAGAAGCTTTCTTT	CASSLPGQGLEAFF
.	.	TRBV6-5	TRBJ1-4	TGTGCCAGCAGTTACTCGAGAGGAACTGAAAAACTGTTTTTT	CASSYSRGTEKLFF
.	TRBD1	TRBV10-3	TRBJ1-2	TGTGCCATCAGTGACCCCCGGACAGGGATGAGTGGCTACACCTTC	CAISDPRTGMSGYTF
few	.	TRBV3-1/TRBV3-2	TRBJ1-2	TGTGCCAGCAGCTTACGCGGGGCCTATGGCTACACCTTC	CASSLRGAYGYTF
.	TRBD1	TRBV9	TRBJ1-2	TGTGCCAGCAGCGCTCACAGGGGATCCTATGGCTACACCTTC	CASSAHRGSYGYTF
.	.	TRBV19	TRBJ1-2	TGTGCCAGTAGCACTACGGGGGACTATGGCTACACCTTC	CASSTTGDYGYTF
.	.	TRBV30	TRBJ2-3	TGTGCCTGGAGTGTACGAGACAGATACACAGATACGCAGTATTTT	CAWSVRDRYTDTQYF
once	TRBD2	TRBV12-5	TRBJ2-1	TGTGCTAGTGGGTCCTTAGCGGGGGGCAAGAACAATGAGCAGTTCTTC	CASGSLAGGKNNEQFF
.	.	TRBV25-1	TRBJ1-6	TGTGCCAGCAATCGACAGGAAAATTCACCCCTCCACTTT	CASNRQENSPLHF
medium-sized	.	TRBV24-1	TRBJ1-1	TGTGCCACCAGTGACAACGGCCCTGCAGGAAACCAAGGAGCTTTCTTT	CATSDNGPAGNQGAFF
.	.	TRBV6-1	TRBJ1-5	TGTGCCAGCAGTGAAGGGTGGGCAATACAGCCCCAGCATTTT	CASSEGWAIQPQHF
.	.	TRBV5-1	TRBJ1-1	TGCGCCAGCAGCATAATGGACTTTGGAGGGACTGAAGCTTTCTTT	CASSIMDFGGTEAFF
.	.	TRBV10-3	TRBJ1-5	TGTGCCATCAGTGGGGGGGAACATCAGCCCCAGCATTTT	CAISGGEHQPQHF